This T cell receptor (beta chain) stems from a study of T cells in women clearing cervical HPV infection. Study-level background: Blood came at first lesion visit for cases, post-clearance for controls.

Sequenced by immunoSEQ multiplex PCR; TCRdb stores in-frame clones only, minus some. The repertoire shows some 39,000 clones; the top ten hold roughly 4%. The V end was cut by 5 bases, the J end by 3 bases, with 8 bases between. Germline CDR1 is SGHTA and CDR2 is FQGNSA. The length of the CDR3 is 13 residues. Details on this clone: The CDR3 goes on 3 residues after the read ends, and that part is filled in from the germline J gene.

Each participant carried one incident cervical HPV16 infection only. HPV was found by MY09/MY11 PCR and dot-blot genotyping. Sequencing input: blood buffy coat. The rearrangement links TRBV7-2 to TRBJ1-5; possible D gene TRBD1, 5 bases. This TCR was recovered from a woman between 18 and 70 years old with a cervical HPV16 infection that either progressed to CIN3+ or cleared (not recorded which). The CDR3 loop is CASSQQDNQPQHF. CDR3 DNA, as far as it was read: TGTGCCAGCAGCCAACAGGACAATCAGCCC.